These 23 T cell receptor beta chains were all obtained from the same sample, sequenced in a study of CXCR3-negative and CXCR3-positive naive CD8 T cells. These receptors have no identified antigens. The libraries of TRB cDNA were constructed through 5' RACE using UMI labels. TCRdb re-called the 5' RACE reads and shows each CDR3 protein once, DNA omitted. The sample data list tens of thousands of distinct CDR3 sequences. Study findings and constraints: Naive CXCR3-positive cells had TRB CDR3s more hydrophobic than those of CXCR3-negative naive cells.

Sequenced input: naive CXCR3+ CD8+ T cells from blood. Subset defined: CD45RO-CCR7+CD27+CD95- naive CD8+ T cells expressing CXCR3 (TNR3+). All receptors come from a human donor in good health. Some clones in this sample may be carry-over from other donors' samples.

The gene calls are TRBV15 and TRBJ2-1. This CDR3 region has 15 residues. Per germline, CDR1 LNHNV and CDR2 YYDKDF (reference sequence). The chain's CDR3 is CATSADRSSYNEQFF.

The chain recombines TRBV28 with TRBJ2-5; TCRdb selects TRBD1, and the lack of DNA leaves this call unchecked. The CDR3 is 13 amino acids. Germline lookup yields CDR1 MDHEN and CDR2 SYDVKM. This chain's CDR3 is CASSPGNQETRYF.

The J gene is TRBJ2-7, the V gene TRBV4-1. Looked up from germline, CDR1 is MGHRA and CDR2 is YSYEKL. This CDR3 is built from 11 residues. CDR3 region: CASSGGGEQYF.

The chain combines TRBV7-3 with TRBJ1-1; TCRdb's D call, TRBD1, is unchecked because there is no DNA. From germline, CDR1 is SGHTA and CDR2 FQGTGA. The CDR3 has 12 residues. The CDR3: CASSTGHLEAFF.

The CDR3 is CASSQGQPNFSYEQYF. The rearrangement uses TRBV7-9 and TRBJ2-7; TCRdb outputs TRBD1, but without DNA this stays unchecked. The CDR3 has 16 amino acids. Germline assignment: CDR1 SEHNR and CDR2 FQNEAQ (reference sequence). The full variable domain, with the rest looked up from reference TRBV7-9 and TRBJ2-7, is DTGVSQNPRHKITKRGQNVTFRCDPISEHNRLYWYRQTLGQGPEFLTYFQNEAQLEKSRLLSDRFSAERPKGSFSTLEIQRTEQGDSAMYLCASSQGQPNFSYEQYFGPGTRLTVT.

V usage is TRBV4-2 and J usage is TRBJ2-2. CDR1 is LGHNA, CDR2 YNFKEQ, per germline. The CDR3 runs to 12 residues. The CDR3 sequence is CASSHLTGELFF.

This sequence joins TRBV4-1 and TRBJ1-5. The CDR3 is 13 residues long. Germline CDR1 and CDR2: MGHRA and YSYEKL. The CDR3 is CASSQESVQPQHF.

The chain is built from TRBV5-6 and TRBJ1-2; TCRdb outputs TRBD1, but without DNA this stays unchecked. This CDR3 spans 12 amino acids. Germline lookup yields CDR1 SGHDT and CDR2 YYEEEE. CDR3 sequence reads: CASSPGTGLGTF.

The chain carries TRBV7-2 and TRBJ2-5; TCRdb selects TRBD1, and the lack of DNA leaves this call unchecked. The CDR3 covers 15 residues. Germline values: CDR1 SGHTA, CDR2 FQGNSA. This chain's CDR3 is CASSLASQGGETQYF.

CDR3 residues: CASTTGSSYNEQFF. This chain connects TRBV6-2 or TRBV6-3 to TRBJ2-1. CDR1 MNHEY and CDR2 SVGEGT come from the germline V gene. The CDR3 has 14 residues.

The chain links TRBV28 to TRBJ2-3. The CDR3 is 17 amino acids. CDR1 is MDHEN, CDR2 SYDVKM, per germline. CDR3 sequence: CASSLWSGRNPTDTQYF. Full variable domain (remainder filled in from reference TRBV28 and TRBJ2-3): DVKVTQSSRYLVKRTGEKVFLECVQDMDHENMFWYRQDPGLGLRLIYFSYDVKMKEKGDIPEGYSVSREKKERFSLILESASTNQTSMYLCASSLWSGRNPTDTQYFGPGTRLTVL.

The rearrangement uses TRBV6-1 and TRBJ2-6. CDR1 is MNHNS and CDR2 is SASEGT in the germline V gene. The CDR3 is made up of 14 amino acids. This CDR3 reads CAAATIAGANVLTF.

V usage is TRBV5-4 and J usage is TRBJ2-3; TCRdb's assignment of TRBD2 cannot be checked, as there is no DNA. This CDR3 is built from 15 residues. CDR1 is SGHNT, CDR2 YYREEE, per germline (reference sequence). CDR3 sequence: CASKTSGRAEDTQYF.

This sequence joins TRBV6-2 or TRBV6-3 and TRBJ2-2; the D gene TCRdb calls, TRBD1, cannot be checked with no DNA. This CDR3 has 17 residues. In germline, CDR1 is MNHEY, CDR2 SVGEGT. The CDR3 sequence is CACSLAEGQYKAGELFF.

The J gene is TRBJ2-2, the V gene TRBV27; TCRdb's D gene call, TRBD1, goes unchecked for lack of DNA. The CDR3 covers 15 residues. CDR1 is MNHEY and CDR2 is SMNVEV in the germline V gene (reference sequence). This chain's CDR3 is CASTDDREERGELFF.

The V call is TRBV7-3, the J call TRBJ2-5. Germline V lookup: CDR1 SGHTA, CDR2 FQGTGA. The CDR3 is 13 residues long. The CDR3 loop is CASSSWDEETQYF. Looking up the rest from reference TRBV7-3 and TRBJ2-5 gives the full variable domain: GAGVSQTPSNKVTEKGKYVELRCDPISGHTALYWYRQSLGQGPEFLIYFQGTGAADDSGLPNDRFFAVRPEGSVSTLKIQRTERGDSAVYLCASSSWDEETQYFGPGTRLLVL.

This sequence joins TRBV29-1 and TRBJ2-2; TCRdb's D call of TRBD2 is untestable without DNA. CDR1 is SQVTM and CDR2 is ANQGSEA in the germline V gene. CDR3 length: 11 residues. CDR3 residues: CSVWRTGELFF.

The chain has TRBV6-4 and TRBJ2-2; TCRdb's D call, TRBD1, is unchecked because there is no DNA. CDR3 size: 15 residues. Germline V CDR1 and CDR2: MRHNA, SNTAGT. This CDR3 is CASSGGDRDTGELFF.

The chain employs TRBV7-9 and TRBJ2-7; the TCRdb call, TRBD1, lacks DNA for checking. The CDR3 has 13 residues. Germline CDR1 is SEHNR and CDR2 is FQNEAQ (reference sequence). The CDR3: CASAPGHSLEQYF.

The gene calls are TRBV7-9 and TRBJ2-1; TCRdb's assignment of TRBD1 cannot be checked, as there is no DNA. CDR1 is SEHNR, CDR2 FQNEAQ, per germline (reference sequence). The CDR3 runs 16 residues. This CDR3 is CASSFPGRSSYNEQFF. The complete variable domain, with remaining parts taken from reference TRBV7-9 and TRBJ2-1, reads DTGVSQNPRHKITKRGQNVTFRCDPISEHNRLYWYRQTLGQGPEFLTYFQNEAQLEKSRLLSDRFSAERPKGSFSTLEIQRTEQGDSAMYLCASSFPGRSSYNEQFFGPGTRLTVL.

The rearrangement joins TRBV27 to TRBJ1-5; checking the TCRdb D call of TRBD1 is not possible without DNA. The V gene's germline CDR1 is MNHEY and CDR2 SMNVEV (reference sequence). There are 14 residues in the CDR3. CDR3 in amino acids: CASRGGIGNQPQHF.

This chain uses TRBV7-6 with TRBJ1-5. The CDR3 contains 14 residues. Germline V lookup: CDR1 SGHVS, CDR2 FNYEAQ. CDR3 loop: CASTAQGGNQPQHF.

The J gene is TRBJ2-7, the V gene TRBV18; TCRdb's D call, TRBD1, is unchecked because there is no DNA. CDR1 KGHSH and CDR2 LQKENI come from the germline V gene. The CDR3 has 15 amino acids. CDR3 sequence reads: CASSPPGQGIYEQYF. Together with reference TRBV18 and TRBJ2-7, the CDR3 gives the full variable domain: NAGVMQNPRHLVRRRGQEARLRCSPMKGHSHVYWYRQLPEEGLKFMVYLQKENIIDESGMPKERFSAEFPKEGPSILRIQQVVRGDSAAYFCASSPPGQGIYEQYFGPGTRLTVT.